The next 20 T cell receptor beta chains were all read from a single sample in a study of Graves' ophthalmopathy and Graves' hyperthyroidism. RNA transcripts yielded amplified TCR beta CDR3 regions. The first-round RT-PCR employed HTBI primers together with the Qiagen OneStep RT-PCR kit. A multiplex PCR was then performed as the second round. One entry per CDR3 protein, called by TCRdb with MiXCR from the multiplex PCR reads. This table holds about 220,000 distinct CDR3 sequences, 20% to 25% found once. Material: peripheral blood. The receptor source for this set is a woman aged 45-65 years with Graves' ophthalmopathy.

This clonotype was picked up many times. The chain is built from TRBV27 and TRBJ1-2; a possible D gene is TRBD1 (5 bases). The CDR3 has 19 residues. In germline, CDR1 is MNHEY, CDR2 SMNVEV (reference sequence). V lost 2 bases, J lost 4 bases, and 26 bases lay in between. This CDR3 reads CASSLTPGTNSHQAYGYTF. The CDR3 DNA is TGTGCCAGCAGTTTAACGCCCGGGACCAACTCTCACCAAGCCTATGGCTACACCTTC.

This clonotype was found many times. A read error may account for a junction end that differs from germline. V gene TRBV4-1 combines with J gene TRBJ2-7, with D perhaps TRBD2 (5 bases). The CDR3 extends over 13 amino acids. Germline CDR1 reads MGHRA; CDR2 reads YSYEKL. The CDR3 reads CASSQAGSYKQYF. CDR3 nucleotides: TGCGCCAGCAGCCAAGCGGGGAGCTACAAGCAGTACTTC.

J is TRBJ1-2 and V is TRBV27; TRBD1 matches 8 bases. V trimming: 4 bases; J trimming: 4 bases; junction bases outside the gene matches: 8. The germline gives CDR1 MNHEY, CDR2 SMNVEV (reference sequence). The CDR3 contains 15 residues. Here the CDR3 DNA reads TGTGCCAGCAGTTCTCCCGGGACAGGCTTCTATGGCTACACCTTC. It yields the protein CASSSPGTGFYGYTF.

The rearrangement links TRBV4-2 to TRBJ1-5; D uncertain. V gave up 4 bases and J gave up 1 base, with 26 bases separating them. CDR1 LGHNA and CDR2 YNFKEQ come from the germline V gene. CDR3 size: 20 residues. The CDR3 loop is CASSRGPARGLWLSNQPQHF. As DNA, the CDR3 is TGTGCCAGCAGCCGTGGCCCGGCGCGGGGTCTATGGTTAAGCAATCAGCCCCAGCATTTT.

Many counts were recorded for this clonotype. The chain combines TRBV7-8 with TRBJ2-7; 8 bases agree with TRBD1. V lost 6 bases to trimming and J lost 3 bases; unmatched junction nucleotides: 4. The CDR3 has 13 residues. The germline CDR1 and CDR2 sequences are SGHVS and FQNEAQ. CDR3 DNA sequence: TGTGCCAGCAGGACAGGGGCCAGCTACGAGCAGTACTTC. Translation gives CASRTGASYEQYF.

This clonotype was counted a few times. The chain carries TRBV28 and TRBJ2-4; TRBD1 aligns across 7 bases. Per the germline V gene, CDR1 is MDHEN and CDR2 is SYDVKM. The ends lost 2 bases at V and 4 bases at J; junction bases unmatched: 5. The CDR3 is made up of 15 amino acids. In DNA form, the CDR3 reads TGTGCCAGCAGTTTAAGGGGGCCCCGGAAAAACATTCAGTACTTC. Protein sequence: CASSLRGPRKNIQYF.

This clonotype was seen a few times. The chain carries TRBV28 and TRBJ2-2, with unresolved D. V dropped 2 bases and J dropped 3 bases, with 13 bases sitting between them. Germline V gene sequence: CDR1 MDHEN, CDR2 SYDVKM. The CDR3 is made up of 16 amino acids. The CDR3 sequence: CASSLLQDGDTGELFF. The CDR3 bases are TGTGCCAGCAGTTTACTCCAAGACGGAGACACCGGGGAGCTGTTTTTT.

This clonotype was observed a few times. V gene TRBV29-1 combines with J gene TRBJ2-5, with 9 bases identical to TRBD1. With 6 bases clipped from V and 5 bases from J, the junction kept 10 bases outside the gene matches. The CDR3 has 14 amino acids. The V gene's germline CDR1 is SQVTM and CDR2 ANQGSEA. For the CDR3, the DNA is TGCAGCGTGGAACAACAGGGGGCCGGGGAGACCCAGTACTTC. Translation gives CSVEQQGAGETQYF.

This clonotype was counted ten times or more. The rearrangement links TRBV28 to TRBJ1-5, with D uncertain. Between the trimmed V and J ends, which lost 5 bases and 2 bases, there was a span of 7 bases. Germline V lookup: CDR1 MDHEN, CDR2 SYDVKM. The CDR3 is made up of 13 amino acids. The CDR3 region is CASSGLRNQPQHF. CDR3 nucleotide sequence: TGTGCCAGCAGTGGGCTTCGCAATCAGCCCCAGCATTTT.

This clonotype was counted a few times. CDR3 nucleotides: TGTGCCAGCAGCTTGTCGGTGGCAGGGGATGGCTACACCTTC. Protein product: CASSLSVAGDGYTF. The V and J genes are TRBV5-5 and TRBJ1-2, with TRBD1 as a possible D gene (6 bases). V lost 1 base and J lost 6, with 13 bases in between. This CDR3 contains 14 residues. Per germline, CDR1 SGHKS and CDR2 YYEKEE (reference sequence).

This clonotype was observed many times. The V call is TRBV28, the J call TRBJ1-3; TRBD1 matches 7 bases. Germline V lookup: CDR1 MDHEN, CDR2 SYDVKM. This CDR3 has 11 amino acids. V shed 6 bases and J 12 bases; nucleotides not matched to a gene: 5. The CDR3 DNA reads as TGTGCCAGCAGCACGGGACAGTTCATATATTTT. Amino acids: CASSTGQFIYF. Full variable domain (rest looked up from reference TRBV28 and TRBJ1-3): DVKVTQSSRYLVKRTGEKVFLECVQDMDHENMFWYRQDPGLGLRLIYFSYDVKMKEKGDIPEGYSVSREKKERFSLILESASTNQTSMYLCASSTGQFIYFGEGSWLTVV.

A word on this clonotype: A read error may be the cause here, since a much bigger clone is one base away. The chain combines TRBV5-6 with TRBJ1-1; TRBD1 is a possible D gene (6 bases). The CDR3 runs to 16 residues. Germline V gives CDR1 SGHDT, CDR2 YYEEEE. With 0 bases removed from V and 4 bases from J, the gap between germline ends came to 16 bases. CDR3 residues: CASSLAGAPITTEAFF. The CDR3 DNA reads TGTGCCAGCAGCTTGGCAGGGGCGCCCATCACCACTGAAGCTTTCTTT.

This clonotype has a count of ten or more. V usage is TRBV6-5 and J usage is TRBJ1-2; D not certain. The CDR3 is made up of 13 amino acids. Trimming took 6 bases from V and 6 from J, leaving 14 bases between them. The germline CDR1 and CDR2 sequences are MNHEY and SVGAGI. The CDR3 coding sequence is TGTGCCAGCAGACCATCGGGTCAGGATGGCTACACCTTC. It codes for CASRPSGQDGYTF.

Here the CDR3 DNA reads TGTGCCACCAGCCCCAGCCCGGGACAGCGCAATCAGCCCCAGCATTTT. Its protein product is CATSPSPGQRNQPQHF. The chain joins TRBV15 to TRBJ1-5, with 7 bases matching TRBD1. The V segment lost 5 bases and the J segment 2 bases; nucleotides outside the gene matches: 9. Germline CDR1 is LNHNV and CDR2 is YYDKDF (reference sequence). The CDR3 loop spans 16 amino acids.

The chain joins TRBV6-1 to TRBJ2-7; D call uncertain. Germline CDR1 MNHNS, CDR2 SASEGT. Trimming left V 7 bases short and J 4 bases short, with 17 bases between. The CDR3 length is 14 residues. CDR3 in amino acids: CASKQDVGWYEQYF. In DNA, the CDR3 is TGTGCCAGCAAACAAGATGTGGGCTGGTACGAGCAGTACTTC.

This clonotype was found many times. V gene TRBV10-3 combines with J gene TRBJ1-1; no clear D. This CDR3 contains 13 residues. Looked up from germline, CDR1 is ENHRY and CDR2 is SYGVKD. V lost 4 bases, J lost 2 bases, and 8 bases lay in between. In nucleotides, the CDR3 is TGTGCCATCAGTGCTGGAGGAAACACTGAAGCTTTCTTT. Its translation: CAISAGGNTEAFF.

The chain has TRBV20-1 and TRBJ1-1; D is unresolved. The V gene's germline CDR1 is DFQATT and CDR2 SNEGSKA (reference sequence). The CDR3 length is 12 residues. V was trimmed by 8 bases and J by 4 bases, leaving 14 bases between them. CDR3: CSWGILSTEAFF. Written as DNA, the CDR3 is TGCAGTTGGGGTATTTTGAGCACTGAAGCTTTCTTT.

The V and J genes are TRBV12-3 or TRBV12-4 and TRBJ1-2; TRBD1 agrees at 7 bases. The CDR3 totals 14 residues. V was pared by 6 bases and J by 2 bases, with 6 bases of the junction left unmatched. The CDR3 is CASSRTGQNYGYTF. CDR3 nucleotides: TGTGCCAGCAGCCGGACAGGCCAAAACTATGGCTACACCTTC.

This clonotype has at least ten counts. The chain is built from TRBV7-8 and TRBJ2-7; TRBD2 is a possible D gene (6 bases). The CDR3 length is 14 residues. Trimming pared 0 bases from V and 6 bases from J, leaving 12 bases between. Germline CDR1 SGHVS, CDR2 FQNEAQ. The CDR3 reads CASSLADSSVEQYF. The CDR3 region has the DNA TGTGCCAGCAGCTTAGCGGACTCTAGCGTCGAGCAGTACTTC.

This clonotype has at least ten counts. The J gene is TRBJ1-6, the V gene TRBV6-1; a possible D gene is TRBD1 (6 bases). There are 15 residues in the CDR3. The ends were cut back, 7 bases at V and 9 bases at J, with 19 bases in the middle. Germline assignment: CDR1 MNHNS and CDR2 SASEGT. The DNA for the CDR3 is TGTGCCAGCACCTTAGACCAGGGGAGGGGTTCACCCCTCCACTTT. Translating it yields CASTLDQGRGSPLHF.